This T cell receptor beta chain stems from a study of cytotoxic CD8 clonotypes in ibrutinib-treated CLL. The CDR3 is 14 amino acids. Trimming at V came to 3 bases and at J to 7 bases, leaving 10 bases not matched to a gene. Per the germline V gene, CDR1 is SGHRS and CDR2 is YFSETQ. This clone was recorded only once. The antigen remains undetermined. Cryopreserved PBMCs supplied 1.5 to 2.5 micrograms of genomic DNA for TCR beta libraries. The repertoire was sequenced with immunoSEQ multiplex PCR; TCRdb's copy has only in-frame clones and lacks some. The sample holds 200,000 or so clones, roughly three quarters seen once. General study results and limits: In comparison with age-matched healthy donors, baseline clonality was higher and tracked circulating CD8+ T-cell counts. A rise in clonality was seen at ibrutinib response, and a fall back toward baseline was seen at progression. Public clonotypes, an uncommon group, contracted or remained stable on treatment.

This specimen was PBMCs, taken after 12 months of ibrutinib treatment. The clonotype comes from a human donor with chronic lymphocytic leukemia. The V and J genes are TRBV5-1 and TRBJ2-7; 7 nucleotides match TRBD1. The CDR3, as DNA: TGCGCCAGCAGCTCGATGACAGGGTCCGATGAGCAGTACTTC. It is translated as CASSSMTGSDEQYF.